This TCR beta chain originates from a study of T cell changes during pregnancy in multiple sclerosis. The germline V gene has CDR1 WSHSY and CDR2 SAAADI. The CDR3 is 15 amino acids. V was clipped by 2 bases and J by 0 bases, with 5 bases between them. Some clones are missing from TCRdb's copy, which holds only in-frame ones; the method was immunoSEQ multiplex PCR. The sample shows about 80,000 clones, around 90% of them seen only once. Specimen: CD4+ T cells from peripheral blood mononuclear cells, collected before pregnancy. This TCR came from a female donor with multiple sclerosis, enrolled in a pregnancy study. The V and J genes are TRBV10-2 and TRBJ2-6; tentative D call: TRBD2 (5 bases). The CDR3 region is CASSEGSSGANVLTF. In DNA, the CDR3 is TGCGCCAGCAGTGAGGGGAGCTCTGGGGCCAACGTCCTGACTTTC.